Listed below are T cell receptor beta chains from one sample, sequenced in a study of blood T cell repertoires in COVID-19. Using immunoSEQ multiplex PCR, the repertoire was profiled, and TCRdb retains in-frame clones only, with some absent. The profile shows 90,000 to 100,000 clones, roughly 80% of them singletons. The specimen was peripheral blood. All receptors come from a woman aged 55-70 years with acute or convalescent COVID-19. Each CDR3 is given with its conserved first and last residue. D genes are given only for firm matches. Not all rows give a size; the values are once, few, many and, for expanded clones, a class.

v_gene	d_gene	abundance	j_gene	CDR3aa	CDR3nt
TRBV7-2	TRBD1	-	TRBJ2-7	CASSLPSGGTGARNEQYF	TGTGCCAGCAGCTTACCCTCTGGGGGGACAGGGGCCAGAAACGAGCAGTACTTC
TRBV5-4	TRBD1	-	TRBJ1-2	CASSGGQGSFNYGYTF	TGTGCCAGCAGCGGGGGACAGGGTTCTTTTAACTATGGCTACACCTTC
TRBV6-4	TRBD1	-	TRBJ2-1	CASSPRQGLYNEQFF	TGTGCCAGCAGTCCAAGACAGGGTCTATACAATGAGCAGTTCTTC
TRBV24-1	-	-	TRBJ1-1	CATSDFGGTEAFF	TGTGCCACCAGTGATTTTGGCGGGACTGAAGCTTTCTTT
TRBV6-1	-	-	TRBJ2-7	CASSEGWTELDEQYF	TGTGCCAGCAGTGAAGGGTGGACAGAACTAGACGAGCAGTACTTC
TRBV6-2/TRBV6-3	-	-	TRBJ1-1	CASSYSTEAFF	TGTGCCAGCAGTTATAGCACTGAAGCTTTCTTT
TRBV5-6	-	once	TRBJ1-2	CASRRDTRGGYTF	TGTGCCAGCCGACGGGACACTCGGGGTGGCTACACCTTC
TRBV6-1	-	-	TRBJ2-3	CASSEIWASRLYF	TGTGCCAGCAGTGAAATATGGGCTAGCAGATTGTATTTT
TRBV9	TRBD1	-	TRBJ1-6	CASSVTPTGQGSSPLHF	TGTGCCAGCAGCGTTACCCCGACGGGACAGGGGAGTTCACCCCTCCACTTT
TRBV27	-	-	TRBJ2-6	CASSLRPPGSGANVLTF	TGTGCCAGCAGTCTCCGCCCTCCGGGATCTGGGGCCAACGTCCTGACTTTC
TRBV5-4	-	-	TRBJ1-6	CASRKQNYNSPLHF	TGTGCCAGCAGAAAACAGAACTATAATTCACCCCTCCACTTT
TRBV27	-	-	TRBJ1-2	CASSSQGWSGYTF	TGTGCCAGCAGTTCACAGGGATGGAGTGGCTACACCTTC
TRBV19	-	few	TRBJ1-6	CASSISGNSPLHF	TGTGCCAGTAGTATAAGTGGCAATTCACCCCTCCACTTT
TRBV11-2	TRBD1	-	TRBJ1-6	CASSPTGQGNSPLHF	TGTGCCAGCAGCCCCACGGGACAGGGGAATTCACCCCTCCACTTT
TRBV7-9	TRBD2	-	TRBJ2-7	CASSLTGGPEEQYF	TGTGCCAGCAGCTTAACGGGGGGGCCAGAAGAGCAGTACTTC
TRBV6-5	TRBD2	-	TRBJ2-1	CASTPSGTSYNEQFF	TGTGCCAGCACTCCCAGCGGGACCTCCTACAATGAGCAGTTCTTC
TRBV28	-	-	TRBJ2-1	CASSVQYNEQFF	TGTGCCAGCAGTGTACAGTACAATGAGCAGTTCTTC
TRBV7-9	-	once	TRBJ1-5	CASSLAFSGDQPQHF	TGTGCCAGCAGCTTAGCGTTTTCAGGGGATCAGCCCCAGCATTTT
TRBV6-6	-	-	TRBJ1-5	CASSYIQGPNQPQHF	TGTGCCAGCAGTTATATACAGGGTCCAAATCAGCCCCAGCATTTT
TRBV7-3	-	-	TRBJ2-7	CASSFGTAREQYF	TGTGCCAGCAGCTTTGGTACAGCCAGGGAGCAGTACTTC